This T cell receptor beta chain was captured by sequencing in a study of shared clonotypes between healthy human individuals. Germline V CDR1 and CDR2: SNHLY, FYNNEI. V lost 2 bases, J lost 2 bases, and 5 bases stayed unmatched. CDR3 size: 15 residues. A remark on this clone: Its antigen is unknown.

Produced via immunoSEQ multiplex PCR; TCRdb's table is partial and in-frame only. The table shows some 1 million clones, with approximately 72% occurring only once. Donation came from healthy HIV-negative adults that had no recent acute infections or vaccinations. Regarding the study as a whole: With few donors, the genetic and exposure-history diversity represented was limited. In general, naive subsets displayed greater estimated richness than memory subsets did.

This rearrangement joins TRBV2 to TRBJ2-7; 8 bases are shared with TRBD2. The receptor's source is a man aged 18 to 29 in good health. Sequencing was carried out using memory CD4+ T cells sorted from blood. Described subset: CD45RA-negative fraction. CDR3 region: CASSESSGIPYEQYF. The CDR3 DNA reads TGTGCCAGCAGTGAAAGTAGCGGGATTCCCTACGAGCAGTACTTC.